This T cell receptor (beta chain) was sequenced during a study of OX40 agonist ivuxolimab in advanced cancers. For the study in its entirety: Ivuxolimab was a fully human IgG2 agonistic monoclonal antibody targeting the costimulatory receptor OX40 (CD134). In the dose-escalation cohort, 75% to 90% of patients were male, and the mean age was 60 years with a range of roughly 23 to 79. The paper reports the monotherapy dose-escalation portion (N ≈ 50 patients) of the phase I ivuxolimab trial. Three dose-escalation patients achieved partial responses, one with hepatocellular carcinoma and two with cutaneous melanoma. Patients were allowed to have had prior anti-PD-1, anti-PD-L1 or anti-CTLA-4 therapy, and roughly 40% of the dose-escalation patients had previously received checkpoint inhibitors. Intravenous ivuxolimab was administered to patients every 2 weeks at six dose levels: 0.01, 0.1, 0.3, 1.5, 3 and 10 mg/kg. The purpose of peripheral TCRbeta sequencing was to test whether ivuxolimab changed TCR sequence diversity and led to clonal T-cell expansion. Among the roughly 54 dose-escalation patients, 19 had hepatocellular carcinoma, approximately 15 melanoma, 9 renal cell carcinoma and 9 head and neck cancer. Broad study findings and their caveats: In the 0.1-3.0 mg/kg groups, partial responders had among the lowest normalized peripheral clonal expansion, particularly in CD8+ T cells. Low levels of normalized T-cell clonal expansion were also seen in some patients who did not respond. The antigen specificity of the clonally expanded peripheral T cells was not determined. After ivuxolimab, CD8+ T cells had more expanded clones than CD4+ T cells on average. At doses of 0.1 to 3.0 mg/kg, clonal expansion of both CD4+ and CD8+ blood T cells was observed from baseline to week 6.

With respect to this clone: Its antigen specificity is not known. No base qualities exist here, and no much larger clone lies one base off it.

CDR1 MNHNS and CDR2 SASEGT are derived from the germline V gene. V is shortened by 5 bases, J by 3 bases, and the region joining them spans 16 bases. The CDR3 covers 15 residues, taking in both the cysteine and the phenylalanine. The sequence is cut down to CDR3 DNA, 45 bases in frame from base 1. For sequencing of the TCRbeta CDR3 region, genomic DNA was extracted from the sorted cells. TCRbeta CDR3 regions were sequenced using the immunoSEQ Assay. Drawn from immuneACCESS, this table holds only the in-frame rearrangements with V and J called that TCRdb kept. Clones are partly lost; checked studies trace under half to an unresolved V gene and leave the rest unexplained. Across this sample there are under 25,000 clones, with 75% to 90% seen only once. The top ten clones comprise about 33% of the sample. The trial excluded patients who had a history of autoimmune disease or were on systemic immunosuppression. In every dose cohort, peripheral blood was drawn for TCR sequencing at baseline, cycle 4 day 1, and cycle 7 day 1. The samples were taken from a phase I, first-in-human, multicenter, open-label dose-escalation trial of ivuxolimab. The trial enrolled adults with locally advanced or metastatic head and neck squamous cell, hepatocellular, melanoma or renal cell carcinoma. CD4+ and CD8+ T cells were sorted separately from peripheral blood before TCR sequencing.

The sequence came from an adult with an advanced solid tumor such as melanoma, head and neck, liver or kidney cancer. The input for sequencing was CD4+ or CD8+ T cells sorted from blood, taken in a trial of the OX40 agonist ivuxolimab. The chain employs TRBV6-1 and TRBJ1-2; no D gene call is confident. The encoded CDR3 is CASSLGGARDYGYTF. In nucleotide form, the sequence is TGTGCCAGCAGTTTGGGAGGTGCGCGGGACTATGGCTACACCTTC.